The rows below give T cell receptor beta chains drawn from one sample of a study of blood T cell repertoires in COVID-19. The protocol was immunoSEQ multiplex PCR, while the TCRdb copy is restricted to in-frame clones and leaves out a portion. The profile shows under 300,000 clones, 90% of them singletons. Source material: peripheral blood. The receptors were sampled from an older woman with COVID-19, enrolled during active disease. CDR3s include the opening cysteine and the closing phenylalanine or tryptophan. A D gene is named only where the DNA matches it firmly. A clone size is listed for some rows: how often the clone was seen (once, few, many), or a class if it is expanded.

len: 15
j_gene: TRBJ2-5
d_gene: TRBD2
abundance: .
v_gene: TRBV7-3
CDR3nt: TGTGCCAGCAGCTTAAGCGGGGGGGCCTGGGAGACCCAGTACTTC
CDR3aa: CASSLSGGAWETQYF

len: 15
j_gene: TRBJ1-1
d_gene: .
abundance: .
v_gene: TRBV9
CDR3nt: TGTGCCAGCAGCGTAGACCCAGCTCGGGGGACTGAAGCTTTCTTT
CDR3aa: CASSVDPARGTEAFF

len: 13
j_gene: TRBJ1-1
d_gene: TRBD1
abundance: .
v_gene: TRBV6-2/TRBV6-3
CDR3nt: TGTGCCAGCAGTTATTTGCGGACAGGTGAAGCTTTCTTT
CDR3aa: CASSYLRTGEAFF

len: 16
j_gene: TRBJ2-2
d_gene: .
abundance: .
v_gene: TRBV6-1
CDR3nt: TGTGCCAGCAGTGGTGGGGGCCCCTCGGGGACCGGGGAGCTGTTTTTT
CDR3aa: CASSGGGPSGTGELFF

len: 13
j_gene: TRBJ1-2
d_gene: .
abundance: .
v_gene: TRBV5-4
CDR3nt: TGTGCCAGCAGCTTGTTTGCGGCGGAAGGCTACACCTTC
CDR3aa: CASSLFAAEGYTF

len: 17
j_gene: TRBJ2-3
d_gene: TRBD1
abundance: once
v_gene: TRBV6-1
CDR3nt: TGTGCCAGCAGTGAATGGGACAGGGGCACGATCACAGATACGCAGTATTTT
CDR3aa: CASSEWDRGTITDTQYF

len: 16
j_gene: TRBJ1-5
d_gene: .
abundance: .
v_gene: TRBV7-2
CDR3nt: TGTGCCAGCAGCCCTGGGGTCGACAGGCCGTATTCTCCCCAGCATTTT
CDR3aa: CASSPGVDRPYSPQHF

len: 14
j_gene: TRBJ2-1
d_gene: .
abundance: once
v_gene: TRBV6-5
CDR3nt: TGTGCCAGCAGGGAGGGTAGCGAGGTTAATGAGCAGTTCTTC
CDR3aa: CASREGSEVNEQFF

len: 12
j_gene: TRBJ1-6
d_gene: .
abundance: .
v_gene: TRBV27
CDR3nt: TGTGCCAGCAGTTTTATTAATTCACCCCTCCACTTT
CDR3aa: CASSFINSPLHF

len: 11
j_gene: TRBJ1-2
d_gene: .
abundance: once
v_gene: TRBV23-1
CDR3nt: TGCGCCAGCCTTACGGACTATGGCTACACCTTC
CDR3aa: CASLTDYGYTF

len: 14
j_gene: TRBJ1-2
d_gene: .
abundance: once
v_gene: TRBV29-1
CDR3nt: TGCAGCGTAGACACCAAAGGGGGTGACTATGGCTACACCTTC
CDR3aa: CSVDTKGGDYGYTF

len: 15
j_gene: TRBJ1-2
d_gene: .
abundance: .
v_gene: TRBV7-6
CDR3nt: TGTGCCAGCAGCTTAGGTTCCGGGGGGATGTATGGCTACACCTTC
CDR3aa: CASSLGSGGMYGYTF

len: 15
j_gene: TRBJ2-3
d_gene: TRBD2
abundance: .
v_gene: TRBV5-6
CDR3nt: TGTGCCAGCAGCCGACTAGCGGGGGCGAGAGATACGCAGTATTTT
CDR3aa: CASSRLAGARDTQYF

len: 11
j_gene: TRBJ1-1
d_gene: .
abundance: .
v_gene: TRBV9
CDR3nt: TGTGCCAGCAGCGGCAGGGCCGGAGCTTTCTTT
CDR3aa: CASSGRAGAFF

len: 15
j_gene: TRBJ1-1
d_gene: .
abundance: once
v_gene: TRBV6-5
CDR3nt: TGTGCCAGCAGATTGACAGTTTCTCCGAACACTGAAGCTTTCTTT
CDR3aa: CASRLTVSPNTEAFF

len: 13
j_gene: TRBJ1-1
d_gene: .
abundance: .
v_gene: TRBV10-3
CDR3nt: TGTGCCATCAGTGAGAGAGGTGTCACTGAAGCTTTCTTT
CDR3aa: CAISERGVTEAFF

len: 13
j_gene: TRBJ1-1
d_gene: .
abundance: .
v_gene: TRBV2
CDR3nt: TGTGCCAGCAGTGCGGGGGTGAACACTGAAGCTTTCTTT
CDR3aa: CASSAGVNTEAFF

len: 14
j_gene: TRBJ2-7
d_gene: TRBD1
abundance: .
v_gene: TRBV25-1
CDR3nt: TGTGCCAGCCAAGGGGCAGGGGGAAGGTACGAGCAGTACTTC
CDR3aa: CASQGAGGRYEQYF

len: 14
j_gene: TRBJ2-1
d_gene: TRBD1
abundance: .
v_gene: TRBV11-2
CDR3nt: TGTGCCAGCAGTCAAGGGGGCAGCGTCGATGAGCAGTTCTTC
CDR3aa: CASSQGGSVDEQFF

len: 15
j_gene: TRBJ2-2
d_gene: .
abundance: .
v_gene: TRBV6-5
CDR3nt: TGTGCCAGCAGTAACAGAATCCAGAACACCGGGGAGCTGTTTTTT
CDR3aa: CASSNRIQNTGELFF

len: 19
j_gene: TRBJ2-4
d_gene: .
abundance: .
v_gene: TRBV11-2
CDR3nt: TGTGCCAGCAGCCAAACAGGACAGTTGGATGCAGGAGCCAAAAACATTCAGTACTTC
CDR3aa: CASSQTGQLDAGAKNIQYF

len: 14
j_gene: TRBJ1-3
d_gene: .
abundance: .
v_gene: TRBV6-1
CDR3nt: TGTGCCAGCAGTGATAGGGGCCACGGAAACACCATATATTTT
CDR3aa: CASSDRGHGNTIYF

len: 15
j_gene: TRBJ1-1
d_gene: .
abundance: .
v_gene: TRBV7-2
CDR3nt: TGTGCCAGCAGCCGCCCCACTACAGGGTTGACTGAAGCTTTCTTT
CDR3aa: CASSRPTTGLTEAFF

len: 14
j_gene: TRBJ1-2
d_gene: .
abundance: .
v_gene: TRBV7-9
CDR3nt: TGTGCCAGCAGTCAAACAGGTTCTAACTATGGCTACACCTTC
CDR3aa: CASSQTGSNYGYTF

len: 14
j_gene: TRBJ2-3
d_gene: TRBD1
abundance: .
v_gene: TRBV6-5
CDR3nt: TGTGCCAGCAAGACAGGGGGCGCGACAGATACGCAGTATTTT
CDR3aa: CASKTGGATDTQYF

len: 13
j_gene: TRBJ1-4
d_gene: .
abundance: .
v_gene: TRBV6-5
CDR3nt: TGTGCCAGCAGTCAGGAGGCTAATGAAAAACTGTTTTTT
CDR3aa: CASSQEANEKLFF

len: 13
j_gene: TRBJ1-2
d_gene: .
abundance: .
v_gene: TRBV3-1/TRBV3-2
CDR3nt: TGTGCCAGCAGCCAGCGGCAGAGTCATGGCTACACCTTC
CDR3aa: CASSQRQSHGYTF

len: 15
j_gene: TRBJ1-2
d_gene: TRBD1
abundance: .
v_gene: TRBV6-2/TRBV6-3
CDR3nt: TGTGCCAGCAGCCCCCTACCGGGACAGGGGTATGGCTACACCTTC
CDR3aa: CASSPLPGQGYGYTF

len: 18
j_gene: TRBJ1-1
d_gene: .
abundance: .
v_gene: TRBV4-3
CDR3nt: TGCGCCAGCAGCCAGAGACTTTCAGGGATAGCAATGAACACTGAAGCTTTCTTT
CDR3aa: CASSQRLSGIAMNTEAFF

len: 15
j_gene: TRBJ2-4
d_gene: .
abundance: .
v_gene: TRBV6-2/TRBV6-3
CDR3nt: TGTGCCAGCAGTTTCCGAGGATTAGCCAAAAACATTCAGTACTTC
CDR3aa: CASSFRGLAKNIQYF

len: 14
j_gene: TRBJ2-1
d_gene: TRBD1
abundance: once
v_gene: TRBV6-6
CDR3nt: TGTGCCAGCAGTTACCGGGACAGGGTGGTAGAGCAGTTCTTC
CDR3aa: CASSYRDRVVEQFF

len: 12
j_gene: TRBJ1-2
d_gene: TRBD1
abundance: .
v_gene: TRBV19
CDR3nt: TGTGCCAGTAGGACAGGGGGCGATGGCTACACCTTC
CDR3aa: CASRTGGDGYTF

len: 16
j_gene: TRBJ1-2
d_gene: TRBD1
abundance: once
v_gene: TRBV30
CDR3nt: TGTGCCTGGGTCTCGAAGGGACAGTTAGCTAACTATGGCTACACCTTC
CDR3aa: CAWVSKGQLANYGYTF

len: 15
j_gene: TRBJ2-1
d_gene: TRBD2
abundance: .
v_gene: TRBV11-3
CDR3nt: TGTGCCAGCAGCCGCGGCGGGGGGCCCTACAATGAGCAGTTCTTC
CDR3aa: CASSRGGGPYNEQFF

len: 14
j_gene: TRBJ2-7
d_gene: TRBD2
abundance: .
v_gene: TRBV2
CDR3nt: TGTGCCAGCAGGGATAGCGGGGGCCCTAGAGAGCAGTACTTC
CDR3aa: CASRDSGGPREQYF

len: 14
j_gene: TRBJ2-3
d_gene: TRBD2
abundance: .
v_gene: TRBV19
CDR3nt: TGTGCCAGTAGTATTGGGGGGGGCACAGATACGCAGTATTTT
CDR3aa: CASSIGGGTDTQYF

len: 14
j_gene: TRBJ1-2
d_gene: .
abundance: .
v_gene: TRBV6-5
CDR3nt: TGTGCCAGCAATAGTCCAGGTGGGAACTATGGCTACACCTTC
CDR3aa: CASNSPGGNYGYTF

len: 13
j_gene: TRBJ2-5
d_gene: TRBD1
abundance: .
v_gene: TRBV7-2
CDR3nt: TGTGCCAGCAGCCCTTCGACAGGGCCGACCCAGTACTTC
CDR3aa: CASSPSTGPTQYF

len: 16
j_gene: TRBJ2-3
d_gene: .
abundance: .
v_gene: TRBV5-8
CDR3nt: TGTGCCAGCAGCCCTGGGGTGGCGGGGAGCACAGATACGCAGTATTTT
CDR3aa: CASSPGVAGSTDTQYF

len: 18
j_gene: TRBJ2-6
d_gene: .
abundance: .
v_gene: TRBV5-1
CDR3nt: TGCGCCAGCACCCCACTAGACGGTCCGATCTCTGGGGCCAACGTCCTGACTTTC
CDR3aa: CASTPLDGPISGANVLTF

len: 18
j_gene: TRBJ1-1
d_gene: .
abundance: .
v_gene: TRBV11-3
CDR3nt: TGTGCCAGCAGCTTATCGGGGGGGCAAGCTAGTAGGGACACTGAAGCTTTCTTT
CDR3aa: CASSLSGGQASRDTEAFF

len: 15
j_gene: TRBJ2-2
d_gene: .
abundance: .
v_gene: TRBV6-2/TRBV6-3
CDR3nt: TGTGCCAGCAGTTACGTAATCTTGAACACCGGGGAGCTGTTTTTT
CDR3aa: CASSYVILNTGELFF

len: 14
j_gene: TRBJ1-1
d_gene: .
abundance: .
v_gene: TRBV5-1
CDR3nt: TGCGCCAGCAGCGCAGCAGGGGTAAACACTGAAGCTTTCTTT
CDR3aa: CASSAAGVNTEAFF

len: 16
j_gene: TRBJ2-2
d_gene: .
abundance: .
v_gene: TRBV19
CDR3nt: TGTGCCAGTAGTCCCGACAGGGGCGGGAGCACCGGGGAGCTGTTTTTT
CDR3aa: CASSPDRGGSTGELFF

len: 12
j_gene: TRBJ1-1
d_gene: .
abundance: .
v_gene: TRBV30
CDR3nt: TGTGCCTGGGGACAGTCTTTCACTGAAGCTTTCTTT
CDR3aa: CAWGQSFTEAFF

len: 15
j_gene: TRBJ1-3
d_gene: .
abundance: .
v_gene: TRBV6-6
CDR3nt: TGTGCCAGCACCACTGGACAGAGCTCTGGAAACACCATATATTTT
CDR3aa: CASTTGQSSGNTIYF

len: 14
j_gene: TRBJ1-4
d_gene: TRBD1
abundance: .
v_gene: TRBV6-1
CDR3nt: TGTGCCAGCAGTGAAATCACAGGGGTCGAAAAACTGTTTTTT
CDR3aa: CASSEITGVEKLFF

len: 15
j_gene: TRBJ1-5
d_gene: .
abundance: .
v_gene: TRBV5-8
CDR3nt: TGTGCCAGCAGCGACCTCTCCCGGGGTGCGGGGCCCCAGCATTTT
CDR3aa: CASSDLSRGAGPQHF

len: 15
j_gene: TRBJ1-1
d_gene: TRBD1
abundance: .
v_gene: TRBV19
CDR3nt: TGTGCCAGTAGCAACATACGACAGGGGAACACTGAAGCTTTCTTT
CDR3aa: CASSNIRQGNTEAFF

len: 13
j_gene: TRBJ1-2
d_gene: .
abundance: .
v_gene: TRBV4-1
CDR3nt: TGCGCCAGCAGCCTCACAGAGAACTATGGCTACACCTTC
CDR3aa: CASSLTENYGYTF

len: 15
j_gene: TRBJ1-1
d_gene: TRBD1
abundance: .
v_gene: TRBV6-5
CDR3nt: TGTGCCAGCAGTTACTCGGGACAGCTGAACACTGAAGCTTTCTTT
CDR3aa: CASSYSGQLNTEAFF